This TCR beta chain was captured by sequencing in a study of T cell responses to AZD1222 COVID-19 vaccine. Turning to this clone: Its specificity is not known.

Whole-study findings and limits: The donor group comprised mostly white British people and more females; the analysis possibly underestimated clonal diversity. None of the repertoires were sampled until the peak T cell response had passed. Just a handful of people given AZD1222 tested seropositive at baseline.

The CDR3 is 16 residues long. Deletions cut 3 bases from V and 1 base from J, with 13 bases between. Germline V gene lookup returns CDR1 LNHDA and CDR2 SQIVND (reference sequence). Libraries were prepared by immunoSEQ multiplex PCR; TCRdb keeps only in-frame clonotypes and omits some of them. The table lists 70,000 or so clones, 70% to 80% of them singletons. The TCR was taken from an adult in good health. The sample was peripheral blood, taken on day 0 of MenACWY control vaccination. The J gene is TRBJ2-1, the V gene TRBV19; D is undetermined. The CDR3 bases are TGTGCCAGTAGTATCATTGGGCTGCTATCCTACAATGAGCAGTTCTTC. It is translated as CASSIIGLLSYNEQFF.